This T cell receptor (beta chain) came from a study of response to subunit inactivated influenza vaccine. Comment on this clonotype: The antigen is undetermined.

Trimming at V came to 3 bases and at J to 0 bases, leaving 11 bases not matched to a gene. This CDR3 contains 20 residues. Germline CDR1 and CDR2: KGHDR and SFDVKD. Study-level points and caveats: After each seasonal influenza vaccination, few new T cells are recruited, the authors suggested.

A single record per CDR3 protein comes from TCRdb applying MiXCR to the RT-PCR reads. This table holds about 650,000 distinct CDR3 sequences, about 15% found once. The chain joins TRBV24-1 to TRBJ2-1, with 12 bases fitting TRBD2. This clonotype was sampled from a man in his forties or fifties who received an inactivated influenza vaccine. This specimen consisted of PBMCs from blood, obtained 12 days after vaccination. CDR3 DNA sequence: TGTGCCACCAGTGATCGCGGACTAGCGGGGAGGCCTCGCTCCTACAATGAGCAGTTCTTC. It specifies CATSDRGLAGRPRSYNEQFF.